The 21 T cell receptor beta chains presented below share a single source sample, sequenced in a study of blood T cells in healthy people across ages. A sample-barcoded 5' primer and a J-beta primer mix were used in a second PCR of roughly 7 to 11 cycles. TCRdb itself ran the 5' RACE reads through MiXCR, one entry per CDR3 protein. The table records some 760,000 distinct CDR3 sequences, around a quarter of them present only once. These same data were also listed under a study on T cells of mothers and their children.

Sequenced input: blood. These receptors were obtained from a boy aged 5-17 years in good health.

This clonotype was found a few times. A much larger clonotype is one base distant, so this may be a read error. The chain carries TRBV29-1 and TRBJ2-5, with a tentative D call TRBD2 (6 bases). This CDR3 contains 13 residues. Germline V gene sequence: CDR1 SQVTM, CDR2 ANQGSEA. Written as DNA, the CDR3 is TGCAGCGGCCGGGGGTCTGGGAAGGAGACCCGGTACTTC. Encoded protein: CSGRGSGKETRYF.

In its sample, this clonotype was seen a few times. This chain joins TRBV7-9 and TRBJ2-7; D might be TRBD2 (5 bases). This CDR3 contains 13 residues. CDR1 SEHNR and CDR2 FQNEAQ come from the germline V gene (reference sequence). V shed 4 bases and J shed 4 bases, with 11 bases lying between them. CDR3 region: CASSYRGWYEQYF. The CDR3, as DNA: TGTGCCAGCAGCTATCGGGGTTGGTACGAGCAGTACTTC.

This clonotype occurred a few times. The chain couples TRBV10-3 to TRBJ2-7; 7 bases are shared with TRBD2. V gave up 5 bases and J gave up 5 bases; unmatched junction bases: 9. The CDR3 runs 14 residues. In germline, CDR1 is ENHRY, CDR2 SYGVKD. CDR3 DNA: TGTGCCATCAGTTTGGCCGGACTAGACAACGAGCAGTACTTC. Translation: CAISLAGLDNEQYF.

The J gene is TRBJ2-3, the V gene TRBV6-5; D might be TRBD1 (6 bases). Germline assignment: CDR1 MNHEY and CDR2 SVGAGI. V shed 4 bases and J shed 1 base, with 12 bases lying between them. The CDR3 covers 15 residues. CDR3 in DNA: TGTGCCAGCAGTTCCGGGACAATTGGCACAGATACGCAGTATTTT. This gives the protein CASSSGTIGTDTQYF.

The rearrangement uses TRBV20-1 and TRBJ2-7; D is undetermined. The CDR3 extends over 12 amino acids. The V and J ends lost 7 bases and 5 bases respectively, with 15 bases between them. Germline-derived CDR1 and CDR2 are DFQATT and SNEGSKA (reference sequence). The chain's CDR3 is CSGQTPSHEQYF. Here the CDR3 DNA reads TGCAGTGGGCAGACTCCGTCCCACGAGCAGTACTTC.

The rearrangement links TRBV10-2 to TRBJ2-5; maybe TRBD1 (5 bases). Near its end, the DNA agrees better with TRBJ2-7, so the J call may be wrong. The CDR3 length is 12 residues. Germline V gene sequence: CDR1 WSHSY, CDR2 SAAADI. CDR3 amino acids: CASSEDRYEQYF. The CDR3, as DNA: TGCGCCAGCAGTGAAGACAGATACGAGCAGTACTTC.

This clonotype appeared a few times. The gene calls are TRBV5-1 and TRBJ2-7; a possible D gene is TRBD2 (5 bases). Germline values: CDR1 SGHRS, CDR2 YFSETQ. The CDR3 contains 15 residues. V lost 3 bases and J lost 1, with 14 bases in between. The CDR3 region has the DNA TGCGCCAGCAGCTGGGCCTTAGCGAGTTCCTACGAGCAGTACTTC. Protein: CASSWALASSYEQYF.

This clonotype came up a few times. The chain joins TRBV6-5 to TRBJ1-4; no clear D gene. The germline CDR1 and CDR2 sequences are MNHEY and SVGAGI. The V end was cut by 10 bases, the J end by 4 bases, with 16 bases between. The CDR3 has 14 residues. The CDR3 loop reads CATTSEENNEKLFF. The CDR3 coding sequence is TGTGCCACCACTTCCGAGGAGAATAATGAAAAACTGTTTTTT.

This clonotype was seen only a few times. CDR3 amino acids: CASSLMVQGAIEQYF. The CDR3 DNA follows: TGTGCCAGCAGCTTGATGGTGCAGGGGGCCATCGAGCAGTACTTC. The J gene is TRBJ2-5, the V gene TRBV5-5; 8 positions agree with TRBD1. The J call may not be correct, given that the DNA end is closer to TRBJ2-7. CDR1 SGHKS and CDR2 YYEKEE come from the germline V gene (reference sequence). The CDR3 sequence is 15 residues long.

This clonotype showed up just a few times. The V gene is TRBV7-3, the J gene TRBJ2-6; D gene ambiguous. The CDR3 runs to 13 residues. Germline V gives CDR1 SGHTA, CDR2 FQGTGA. With 8 bases removed from V and 4 bases from J, the gap between germline ends came to 9 bases. The chain's CDR3 is CASGPDGANVLTF. In nucleotides, the CDR3 is TGTGCCAGCGGGCCGGACGGGGCCAACGTCCTGACTTTC. The full variable domain, completed using reference TRBV7-3 and TRBJ2-6, is GAGVSQTPSNKVTEKGKYVELRCDPISGHTALYWYRQSLGQGPEFLIYFQGTGAADDSGLPNDRFFAVRPEGSVSTLKIQRTERGDSAVYLCASGPDGANVLTFGAGSRLTVL.

This clonotype was observed a few times. J is TRBJ2-7 and V is TRBV28; TRBD2 agrees at 12 bases. J gave up 6 bases and V 6 bases, and 6 bases lay outside the gene matches. This CDR3 is built from 14 residues. The germline V gene encodes CDR1 MDHEN and CDR2 SYDVKM. The CDR3 nucleotides read TGTGCCAGCAGACCTAGCGGGGGGGCCTCCGAGCAGTACTTC. It is translated as CASRPSGGASEQYF.

The chain combines TRBV24-1 with TRBJ2-3, with 7 bases aligning to TRBD2. This CDR3 is 13 amino acids long. Germline assignment: CDR1 KGHDR and CDR2 SFDVKD. Unmatched junction bases numbered 3, after V lost 5 bases and J lost 5 bases. The CDR3 nucleotides read TGTGCCACCAGTGTTCCTAGCGGAGATACGCAGTATTTT. Translated, it gives CATSVPSGDTQYF.

The CDR3 here is CASSPNRGESYNEQFF. CDR3 coding DNA: TGTGCCAGCAGCCCTAATAGGGGGGAATCCTACAATGAGCAGTTCTTC. J is TRBJ2-1 and V is TRBV7-2; TRBD1 or TRBD2 may be the D gene (6 bases each). The germline V gene has CDR1 SGHTA and CDR2 FQGNSA. Trimming removed 5 bases from V and 1 base from J, with 15 bases in between. The CDR3 covers 16 residues. The full variable domain, with the rest looked up from reference TRBV7-2 and TRBJ2-1, is GAGVSQSPSNKVTEKGKDVELRCDPISGHTALYWYRQSLGQGLEFLIYFQGNSAPDKSGLPSDRFSAERTGGSVSTLTIQRTQQEDSAVYLCASSPNRGESYNEQFFGPGTRLTVL.

The CDR3 sequence: CSVDVVTDTQYF. The CDR3 DNA sequence: TGCAGCGTTGATGTGGTCACAGATACGCAGTATTTT. The chain is built from TRBV29-1 and TRBJ2-3; no reliable D call. This CDR3 spans 12 amino acids. CDR1 SQVTM and CDR2 ANQGSEA come from the germline V gene. V was pared by 3 bases and J by 2 bases, with 6 bases between.

This clonotype was counted between two and nine times. V gene TRBV7-8 combines with J gene TRBJ2-1; TRBD2 matches 8 bases. This CDR3 is 15 amino acids long. Trimming cost V 5 bases and J 6 bases; bases outside gene matches: 9. Germline CDR1 reads SGHVS; CDR2 reads FQNEAQ. Here the CDR3 DNA reads TGTGCCAGCAGCCCAGCCGGGACTAGAGGCAATGAGCAGTTCTTC. Its translation is CASSPAGTRGNEQFF.

This clonotype was observed a handful of times. The chain combines TRBV7-8 with TRBJ2-5; unclear D gene. The end of the DNA fits TRBJ2-7 better, so the J call may be wrong. This CDR3 is built from 14 residues. Germline lookup yields CDR1 SGHVS and CDR2 FQNEAQ. This chain's CDR3 is CASSLNTPTYEQYF. CDR3 DNA: TGTGCCAGCAGCCTCAATACTCCCACCTACGAGCAGTACTTC.

The chain couples TRBV19 to TRBJ2-1, with 7 bases that match TRBD2. With 8 bases clipped from V and 7 bases from J, the junction kept 2 bases outside the gene matches. The germline gives CDR1 LNHDA, CDR2 SQIVND (reference sequence). The CDR3 spans 11 residues. The DNA of the CDR3 is TGTGCCAGTTTTAGCGGGAATGAGCAGTTCTTC. It encodes CASFSGNEQFF.

This clonotype was seen only a few times. The chain employs TRBV7-2 and TRBJ1-5; a weak D match, TRBD1 (6 bases). The CDR3 totals 15 residues. V was trimmed by 1 base and J by 8 bases, leaving 15 bases between them. Germline CDR1 SGHTA, CDR2 FQGNSA. The CDR3 region has the DNA TGTGCCAGCAGCTTAGGGGGGGGCCTGAGGGAGCCCCAGCATTTT. It specifies CASSLGGGLREPQHF. Together with reference TRBV7-2 and TRBJ1-5, the CDR3 gives the full variable domain: GAGVSQSPSNKVTEKGKDVELRCDPISGHTALYWYRQSLGQGLEFLIYFQGNSAPDKSGLPSDRFSAERTGGSVSTLTIQRTQQEDSAVYLCASSLGGGLREPQHFGDGTRLSIL.

The rearrangement uses TRBV7-2 and TRBJ1-2; possibly TRBD1 for D (5 bases). CDR3 length: 14 residues. CDR1 SGHTA and CDR2 FQGNSA come from the germline V gene. V dropped 0 bases and J dropped 6 bases, with 11 bases sitting between them. CDR3 loop: CASSLAPGRNGYTF. CDR3 nucleotide sequence: TGTGCCAGCAGCTTAGCTCCAGGGAGGAATGGCTACACCTTC.

This chain connects TRBV18 to TRBJ2-3; D may correspond to TRBD1 or TRBD2 (5 bases each). Germline V gene data show CDR1 as KGHSH and CDR2 as LQKENI. Trimming pared 4 bases from V and 2 bases from J, leaving 13 bases between. The CDR3 is 15 amino acids. In DNA, the CDR3 is TGTGCCAGCTCACTATGGGGACGCTACACAGATACGCAGTATTTT. Its translation is CASSLWGRYTDTQYF.

This clonotype has a count of ten or more. V usage is TRBV29-1 and J usage is TRBJ2-1; TRBD2 is a possible D gene (6 bases). V shed 0 bases and J shed 4 bases, with 16 bases lying between them. This CDR3 is built from 16 residues. The germline gives CDR1 SQVTM, CDR2 ANQGSEA. CDR3 nucleotide sequence: TGCAGCGTTGAAGAGGAGGGAGACAGAAGTTACAATGAGCAGTTCTTC. It is translated as CSVEEEGDRSYNEQFF.